This T cell receptor (beta chain) comes out of a study of T-cell reconstitution after alpha-beta-depleted transplantation in children. This CDR3 region has 14 residues. The V end was cut by 8 bases, the J end by 0 bases, with 10 bases between. The germline V gene has CDR1 MNHEY and CDR2 SVGEGT. Researchers prepared the TCRbeta library using unique molecular identifiers, the study reports. TCRdb used MiXCR to reprocess the PCR reads, holding one entry per CDR3 protein. The sample includes hundreds of thousands of distinct CDR3 sequences, around 12% of them seen just once. This receptor was identified in a human donor who donated a stem cell graft to a child with combined immunodeficiency. The sample was PBMCs from the stem cell graft donor, taken from the stem cell graft. The J gene is TRBJ2-2, the V gene TRBV6-2 or TRBV6-3; D gene uncertain. CDR3 bases: TGTGCCAGCTCAAGGACGACGAACACCGGGGAGCTGTTTTTT. Amino acid sequence: CASSRTTNTGELFF.